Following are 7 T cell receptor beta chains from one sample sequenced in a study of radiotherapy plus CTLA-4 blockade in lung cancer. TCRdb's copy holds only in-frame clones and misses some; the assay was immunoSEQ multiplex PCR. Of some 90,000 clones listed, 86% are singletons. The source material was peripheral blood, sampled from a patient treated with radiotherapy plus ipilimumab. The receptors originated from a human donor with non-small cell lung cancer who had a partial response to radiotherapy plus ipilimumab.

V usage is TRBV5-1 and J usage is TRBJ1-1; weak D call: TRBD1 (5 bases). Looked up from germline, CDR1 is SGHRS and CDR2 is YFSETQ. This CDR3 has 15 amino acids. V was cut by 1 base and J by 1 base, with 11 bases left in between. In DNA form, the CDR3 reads TGCGCCAGCAGCTTGCTTGGACACCGGAACACTGAAGCTTTCTTT. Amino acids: CASSLLGHRNTEAFF.

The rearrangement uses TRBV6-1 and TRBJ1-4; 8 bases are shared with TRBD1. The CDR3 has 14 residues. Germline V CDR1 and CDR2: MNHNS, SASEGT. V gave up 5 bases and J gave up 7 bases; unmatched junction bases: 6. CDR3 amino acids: CASSLLQGVEKLFF. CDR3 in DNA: TGTGCCAGCAGTTTACTACAGGGGGTTGAAAAACTGTTTTTT.

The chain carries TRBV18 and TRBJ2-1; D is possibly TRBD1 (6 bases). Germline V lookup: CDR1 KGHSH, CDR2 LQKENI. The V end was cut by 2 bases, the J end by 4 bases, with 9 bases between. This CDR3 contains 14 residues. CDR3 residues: CASSPAGAYNEQFF. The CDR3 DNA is TGTGCCAGCTCACCAGCAGGGGCTTACAATGAGCAGTTCTTC.

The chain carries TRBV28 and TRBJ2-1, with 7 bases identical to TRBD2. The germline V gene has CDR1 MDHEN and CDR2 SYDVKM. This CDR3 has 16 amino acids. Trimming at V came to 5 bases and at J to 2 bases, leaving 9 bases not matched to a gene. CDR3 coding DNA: TGTGCCAGCAGTGGGTGGGTCGCGGGAGCCTACAATGAGCAGTTCTTC. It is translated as CASSGWVAGAYNEQFF.

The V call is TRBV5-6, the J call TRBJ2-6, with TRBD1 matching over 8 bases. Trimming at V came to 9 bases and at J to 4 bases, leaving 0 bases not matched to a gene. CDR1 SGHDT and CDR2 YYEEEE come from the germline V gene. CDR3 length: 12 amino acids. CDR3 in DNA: TGTGCCACAGGGGGCGGGGCCAACGTCCTGACTTTC. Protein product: CATGGGANVLTF.

The CDR3 loop reads CASSSRTGDGTEAFF. The CDR3 DNA is TGTGCCAGCAGTTCGCGGACAGGGGATGGCACTGAAGCTTTCTTT. The chain has TRBV6-5 and TRBJ1-1; 9 positions agree with TRBD1. V gave up 4 bases and J gave up 4 bases; unmatched junction bases: 7. The length of the CDR3 is 15 residues. Germline-derived CDR1 and CDR2 are MNHEY and SVGAGI.

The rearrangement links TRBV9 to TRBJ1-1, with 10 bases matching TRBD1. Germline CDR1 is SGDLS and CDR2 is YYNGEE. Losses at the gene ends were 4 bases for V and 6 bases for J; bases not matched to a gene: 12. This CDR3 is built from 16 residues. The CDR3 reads CASSLAAGTGVAEAFF. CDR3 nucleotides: TGTGCCAGCAGCTTAGCGGCAGGGACAGGGGTTGCTGAAGCTTTCTTT.